This TCR beta chain was profiled in a study of shared clonotypes between healthy human individuals. Findings of the study overall: Lower generation probabilities were found for non-shared clonotypes than for those shared by all four donors. The study generally estimated greater richness for naive than memory subsets.

A remark on this clone: Its target is not known.

TCRdb's table, derived via immunoSEQ multiplex PCR, lists solely in-frame clones and lacks some. The profile shows 600,000 to 750,000 clones, less than 95% of them singletons. The CDR3 totals 14 residues. Germline V CDR1 and CDR2: MNHEY, SVGAGI. V dropped 6 bases and J dropped 7 bases, with 18 bases sitting between them. The chain links TRBV6-5 to TRBJ1-2; D call uncertain. The source is a young man in good health. Some clones in this sample may be carry-over from other donors' samples. Material for sequencing was memory CD8+ T cells from PBMCs. The sample's subset: CD45RO+ cells pooled with CCR7-negative TemRA cells. CDR3 amino acids: CASSPSGVRLGYTF. DNA of the CDR3: TGTGCCAGCAGCCCCAGCGGGGTACGCCTTGGCTACACCTTC.